This T cell receptor (beta chain) stems from a study of blood T cell repertoires in COVID-19. Study overall: Collection of acute and convalescent COVID-19 samples took place in the United States, Italy and Spain.

TCRdb's copy holds only in-frame clones and misses some; the assay was immunoSEQ multiplex PCR. The repertoire holds about 200,000 clones, with just over 85% as singletons. Living in 24 US areas, the participants were between 18 and 89 years of age. Assignments of participants to cohorts depended upon their own reported clinical history. This sequence originates from a woman aged 40 to 50 with acute COVID-19. The sequencing sample was made of PBMCs or T cells enriched from blood (not recorded which).

The CDR3 DNA reads as TGTGCCAGCAGCCCTCTTCCGGACAGGGTGGATGGCTACACCTTC. This translates into CASSPLPDRVDGYTF. This sequence joins TRBV28 and TRBJ1-2, with TRBD1 matching 8 bases. This CDR3 spans 15 amino acids. V was pared by 6 bases and J by 6 bases, with 12 bases of the junction left unmatched. Germline lookup yields CDR1 MDHEN and CDR2 SYDVKM.